The 15 T cell receptor beta chains in this list originate from one sample, sequenced in a study of T cell repertoires in cytomegalovirus infection. No antigen is known for these receptors. TCRdb processed the reads anew with MiXCR; each CDR3 protein has one entry. This sample carries tens of thousands of distinct CDR3 sequences, 15% to 20% of them seen once, and the ten largest clones take about 82%. The input for sequencing was CD8+ T cells from cultured PBMCs, taken from culture after CMV antigen stimulation. These receptor sequences come from a human donor in good health (CMV status not recorded). Some clones in this sample may be carry-over from other donors' samples.

This clonotype was found a few times. The chain recombines TRBV5-1 with TRBJ2-3; perhaps D is TRBD1 or TRBD2 (5 bases each). In germline, CDR1 is SGHRS, CDR2 YFSETQ. The CDR3 is 16 residues long. V lost 4 bases, J lost 1 base, and 16 bases lay in between. CDR3 region: CASSLARDGGTDTQYF. For the CDR3, the DNA is TGCGCCAGCAGCCTGGCCCGGGACGGTGGCACAGATACGCAGTATTTT.

V and J are TRBV19 and TRBJ1-4; D unresolved. Trimming removed 5 bases at V and 7 bases at J, with 14 bases between. Germline V gene sequence: CDR1 LNHDA, CDR2 SQIVND (reference sequence). This CDR3 is built from 14 residues. CDR3 amino acids: CASSAAWGSEKLFF. As DNA, the CDR3 is TGTGCCAGTAGTGCCGCTTGGGGTTCTGAAAAACTGTTTTTT.

This chain joins TRBV19 and TRBJ2-2, with D possibly matching TRBD2 (5 bases). CDR1 is LNHDA, CDR2 SQIVND, per germline (reference sequence). V lost 6 bases and J lost 2, with 13 bases in between. CDR3 length: 15 residues. CDR3 amino acids: CASRDRRLNTGELFF. As DNA, the CDR3 is TGTGCCAGTAGAGACCGCCGACTAAACACCGGGGAGCTGTTTTTT.

The chain carries TRBV5-6 and TRBJ2-7; D possibly corresponds to TRBD1 (5 bases). V shed 0 bases and J shed 5 bases, with 6 bases lying between them. Germline V CDR1 and CDR2: SGHDT, YYEEEE. The CDR3 runs to 12 residues. DNA for the CDR3: TGTGCCAGCAGCTTGGCGGACAACGAGCAGTACTTC. Its protein is CASSLADNEQYF.

The chain joins TRBV24-1 to TRBJ2-5, with TRBD1 as a possible D gene (5 bases). Per germline, CDR1 KGHDR and CDR2 SFDVKD. The CDR3 spans 15 residues. Between the trimmed V and J ends, which lost 0 bases and 4 bases, there was a span of 11 bases. The CDR3 sequence: CATSDLQGRGETQYF. The CDR3 DNA follows: TGTGCCACCAGTGATTTGCAGGGAAGAGGAGAGACCCAGTACTTC.

The genes are TRBV6-1 and TRBJ1-6; D uncertain. With 0 bases removed from V and 10 bases from J, the gap between germline ends came to 19 bases. CDR1 is MNHNS and CDR2 is SASEGT in the germline V gene. There are 17 residues in the CDR3. The CDR3 nucleotides are TGTGCCAGCAGTGAAGCGCTTCTGGAGGGTATGGGGTCACCCCTCCACTTT. Its protein product is CASSEALLEGMGSPLHF.

This clonotype has just a few counts. This chain connects TRBV11-2 to TRBJ1-5; 7 bases are shared with TRBD1. This CDR3 spans 14 amino acids. The germline CDR1 and CDR2 sequences are SGHAT and FQNNGV. V lost 7 bases, J lost 3 bases, and 6 bases stayed unmatched. DNA of the CDR3: TGTGCCAGCACCCAAGGGACAGACAATCAGCCCCAGCATTTT. It encodes CASTQGTDNQPQHF. Full variable domain (rest looked up from reference TRBV11-2 and TRBJ1-5): EAGVAQSPRYKIIEKRQSVAFWCNPISGHATLYWYQQILGQGPKLLIQFQNNGVVDDSQLPKDRFSAERLKGVDSTLKIQPAKLEDSAVYLCASTQGTDNQPQHFGDGTRLSIL.

This clonotype occurred a few times. V is TRBV6-2 or TRBV6-3 and J is TRBJ1-5; TRBD1 agrees at 8 bases. The CDR3 is 19 residues long. The germline CDR1 and CDR2 sequences are MNHEY and SVGEGT. Trimming cost V 4 bases and J 0 bases; bases outside gene matches: 14. The CDR3 loop reads CASSFHGQGRWYSNQPQHF. Written as DNA, the CDR3 is TGTGCCAGCAGTTTCCACGGACAGGGAAGGTGGTATAGCAATCAGCCCCAGCATTTT.

The chain has TRBV6-1 and TRBJ1-1; tentative D call: TRBD1 (6 bases). Trimming shortened V by 4 bases and J by 0 bases, and 9 bases separated the two germline ends. Germline values: CDR1 MNHNS, CDR2 SASEGT. This CDR3 region has 14 residues. CDR3 amino acids: CASSGRGLNTEAFF. CDR3 in DNA: TGTGCCAGCAGTGGCAGGGGACTGAACACTGAAGCTTTCTTT.

The chain has TRBV11-1 and TRBJ2-7; no definite D call. V dropped 5 bases and J dropped 3 bases, with 8 bases sitting between them. CDR3 length: 12 residues. The germline CDR1 and CDR2 sequences are SGHAT and FQDESV (reference sequence). The CDR3 reads CASSPNSYEQYF. In DNA, the CDR3 is TGTGCCAGCAGCCCGAACAGCTACGAGCAGTACTTC.

This clonotype was observed a few times. The rearrangement links TRBV7-9 to TRBJ2-1; D is undetermined. The CDR3 consists of 15 residues. The ends were cut back, 1 base at V and 3 bases at J, with 10 bases in the middle. In germline, CDR1 is SEHNR, CDR2 FQNEAQ (reference sequence). The CDR3 sequence: CASSLEGKGYNEQFF. In DNA, the CDR3 is TGTGCCAGCAGCTTAGAAGGGAAAGGCTACAATGAGCAGTTCTTC.

The gene calls are TRBV11-2 and TRBJ1-3, with D unclear. This CDR3 spans 15 amino acids. V shed 1 base and J shed 4 bases, with 11 bases lying between them. CDR1 and CDR2 (germline): SGHAT, FQNNGV. In nucleotides, the CDR3 is TGTGCCAGCAGCTTAGGCATCCAAGCGGGAAACACCATATATTTT. It specifies CASSLGIQAGNTIYF.

The chain couples TRBV11-2 to TRBJ2-1, with a possible D match to TRBD2 (5 bases). Germline CDR1 and CDR2: SGHAT and FQNNGV. V lost 1 base to trimming and J lost 0 bases, with 10 bases between them. CDR3 length equals 16 residues. CDR3 nucleotide sequence: TGTGCCAGCAGCTTAGCTCCAGCGGCCTCCTACAATGAGCAGTTCTTC. It translates to CASSLAPAASYNEQFF.

Worth noting for this clonotype: The CDR3 end shows no conserved phenylalanine or tryptophan, and so a read error is likely. This chain joins TRBV6-1 and TRBJ2-7; 8 bases line up with TRBD2. This CDR3 contains 14 residues. Germline trimming cut 3 bases from V and 7 bases from J; bases unmatched to any gene: 8. Germline loops: CDR1 MNHNS, CDR2 SASEGT. The CDR3 sequence is CASSDERVAGEQYL. DNA for the CDR3: TGTGCCAGCAGTGATGAGAGGGTAGCGGGAGAGCAGTACTTG.

The chain links TRBV10-2 to TRBJ2-7; the D is unclear. CDR1 WSHSY and CDR2 SAAADI come from the germline V gene. V was trimmed by 0 bases and J by 3 bases, leaving 3 bases between them. The CDR3 is made up of 12 amino acids. The CDR3 sequence: CASSESGYEQYF. The CDR3 nucleotides are TGCGCCAGCAGTGAGTCGGGCTACGAGCAGTACTTC.